This T cell receptor (beta chain) was sequenced in a study of early T cells in non-severe SARS-CoV-2 infection. Unique molecular identifiers tagged individual cDNA molecules. TCRdb recomputed calls from the 5' RACE reads with MiXCR, one row per CDR3 protein. The sample shows 65,000 to 70,000 distinct CDR3 sequences, 9.5% to 13% of them seen only once. In regard to this clonotype: The antigen is undetermined.

Study-wide results and caveats: Matching with VDJdb favored anti-spike CD8 responses (missing private and CD4 specificities).

The sequence derives from an adult who was a healthcare worker with PCR-confirmed SARS-CoV-2 infection or an uninfected control (not recorded which). Input material: whole blood.

The CDR3 loop is CASSGQGYSPLHF. In DNA form, the CDR3 reads TGTGCCAGCAGCGGACAGGGATACTCACCCCTCCACTTT. The genes are TRBV9 and TRBJ1-6; 7 nucleotides agree with TRBD1. CDR1 is SGDLS and CDR2 is YYNGEE in the germline V gene. V shed 3 bases and J 10 bases; nucleotides not matched to a gene: 4. The CDR3 covers 13 residues.